A selection of T cell receptor beta chains follows, all from one sample in a study of human T cells and chemical hapten exposure. TCRdb recomputed calls from the RACE reads with MiXCR, one row per CDR3 protein. The sample has more than 150,000 distinct CDR3 sequences, approximately 15% seen once. Material: whole blood, obtained in connection with sensitization to the hapten diphenylcyclopropenone (DPC). The origin of the receptors is a woman aged 25 to 39 with alopecia areata. Some clones in this sample may be carry-over from other donors' samples. The CDR3 runs from the conserved cysteine through the conserved F or W. Fields, in order: D gene, V gene, J gene, clone size, CDR3 length, CDR3 protein, CDR3 DNA. D genes are given only for firm matches. Not all rows give a size; the values are once, few, many and, for expanded clones, a class.

d_gene: .
v_gene: TRBV5-4
j_gene: TRBJ2-1
abundance: .
len: 14
CDR3aa: CASSTGTFDNEQFF
CDR3nt: TGTGCCAGCAGCACCGGGACGTTCGACAATGAGCAGTTCTTC

d_gene: .
v_gene: TRBV19
j_gene: TRBJ1-5
abundance: many
len: 16
CDR3aa: CASSEQGSFSNQPQHF
CDR3nt: TGTGCCAGTAGTGAACAGGGCTCCTTTAGCAATCAGCCCCAGCATTTT

d_gene: .
v_gene: TRBV6-5
j_gene: TRBJ2-2
abundance: few
len: 14
CDR3aa: CASSIRDQNGELFF
CDR3nt: TGTGCCAGCAGTATCCGGGACCAAAACGGGGAGCTGTTTTTT

d_gene: .
v_gene: TRBV19
j_gene: TRBJ2-1
abundance: .
len: 16
CDR3aa: CASSIGGRSSYNEQFF
CDR3nt: TGTGCCAGTAGTATTGGGGGTAGGAGCTCCTACAATGAGCAGTTCTTC

d_gene: .
v_gene: TRBV20-1
j_gene: TRBJ2-7
abundance: few
len: 13
CDR3aa: CSASETQTYEQYF
CDR3nt: TGCAGTGCTAGTGAGACCCAGACCTACGAGCAGTACTTC

d_gene: .
v_gene: TRBV25-1
j_gene: TRBJ1-2
abundance: .
len: 14
CDR3aa: CASTPTGGNYGYTF
CDR3nt: TGTGCCAGCACCCCGACAGGTGGTAACTATGGCTACACCTTC

d_gene: .
v_gene: TRBV25-1
j_gene: TRBJ2-7
abundance: many
len: 14
CDR3aa: CASSGYYSSYEQYF
CDR3nt: TGTGCCAGCAGTGGTTACTACTCCTCCTACGAGCAGTACTTC

d_gene: .
v_gene: TRBV7-8
j_gene: TRBJ1-2
abundance: once
len: 15
CDR3aa: CASSPAGPGGGGYTF
CDR3nt: TGTGCCAGCAGCCCCGCCGGGCCTGGCGGGGGTGGCTACACCTTC

d_gene: TRBD1
v_gene: TRBV10-2
j_gene: TRBJ1-1
abundance: .
len: 14
CDR3aa: CASSESGGNTEAFF
CDR3nt: TGCGCCAGCAGTGAATCAGGGGGCAACACTGAAGCTTTCTTT

d_gene: .
v_gene: TRBV20-1
j_gene: TRBJ2-5
abundance: many
len: 12
CDR3aa: CSASHSQETQYF
CDR3nt: TGCAGTGCCAGCCACTCCCAAGAGACCCAGTACTTC

d_gene: TRBD1
v_gene: TRBV19
j_gene: TRBJ2-7
abundance: .
len: 14
CDR3aa: CASSLDRGEGEQYF
CDR3nt: TGTGCCAGTAGCCTCGACAGGGGAGAGGGCGAGCAGTACTTC

d_gene: .
v_gene: TRBV4-3
j_gene: TRBJ2-1
abundance: .
len: 18
CDR3aa: CASSQGFKTGSSYNEQFF
CDR3nt: TGCGCCAGCAGCCAAGGATTTAAGACTGGTAGCTCCTACAATGAGCAGTTCTTC

d_gene: TRBD1
v_gene: TRBV5-1
j_gene: TRBJ2-6
abundance: many
len: 16
CDR3aa: CASSLTGGAGANVLTF
CDR3nt: TGCGCCAGCAGCCTGACAGGGGGCGCTGGGGCCAACGTCCTGACTTTC

d_gene: .
v_gene: TRBV20-1
j_gene: TRBJ2-2
abundance: many
len: 12
CDR3aa: CSAGRTAGELFF
CDR3nt: TGCAGTGCTGGACGGACAGCCGGGGAGCTGTTTTTT

d_gene: .
v_gene: TRBV6-2/TRBV6-3
j_gene: TRBJ2-1
abundance: .
len: 14
CDR3aa: CASTPMRSYNEQFF
CDR3nt: TGTGCCAGCACCCCCATGAGATCCTACAATGAGCAGTTCTTC

d_gene: .
v_gene: TRBV6-2/TRBV6-3
j_gene: TRBJ2-7
abundance: many
len: 12
CDR3aa: CASSPTFYEQYF
CDR3nt: TGTGCCAGCAGTCCTACCTTCTACGAGCAGTACTTC

d_gene: TRBD2
v_gene: TRBV19
j_gene: TRBJ2-1
abundance: few
len: 15
CDR3aa: CASNKLSGSYNEQFF
CDR3nt: TGTGCCAGTAACAAGCTTAGCGGGAGTTACAATGAGCAGTTCTTC

d_gene: TRBD1
v_gene: TRBV7-9
j_gene: TRBJ2-7
abundance: .
len: 12
CDR3aa: CASSFGTAEQYF
CDR3nt: TGTGCCAGCAGCTTCGGGACAGCCGAGCAGTACTTC

d_gene: .
v_gene: TRBV29-1
j_gene: TRBJ2-3
abundance: .
len: 11
CDR3aa: CSVDLAATQYF
CDR3nt: TGCAGCGTTGATTTAGCGGCTACGCAGTATTTT

d_gene: .
v_gene: TRBV2
j_gene: TRBJ2-6
abundance: few
len: 16
CDR3aa: CASSEVAVSGANVLTF
CDR3nt: TGTGCCAGCAGTGAAGTTGCGGTCTCTGGGGCCAACGTCCTGACTTTC

d_gene: .
v_gene: TRBV5-1
j_gene: TRBJ1-5
abundance: .
len: 15
CDR3aa: CASSLDYSSNQPQHF
CDR3nt: TGCGCCAGCAGCTTGGACTACTCTAGCAATCAGCCCCAGCATTTT

d_gene: .
v_gene: TRBV28
j_gene: TRBJ1-5
abundance: .
len: 12
CDR3aa: CASSTGNQPQHF
CDR3nt: TGTGCCAGCAGTACAGGTAATCAGCCCCAGCATTTT

d_gene: .
v_gene: TRBV18
j_gene: TRBJ1-1
abundance: few
len: 14
CDR3aa: CASSPPVTRTEAFF
CDR3nt: TGTGCCAGCTCACCACCGGTTACCCGGACTGAAGCTTTCTTT

d_gene: .
v_gene: TRBV6-2/TRBV6-3
j_gene: TRBJ2-4
abundance: .
len: 16
CDR3aa: CASRRSAELAKNIQYF
CDR3nt: TGTGCCAGCAGGAGGTCGGCAGAACTAGCCAAAAACATTCAGTACTTC

d_gene: .
v_gene: TRBV29-1
j_gene: TRBJ2-1
abundance: many
len: 13
CDR3aa: CSVNFQDYNEQFF
CDR3nt: TGCAGCGTTAACTTCCAGGACTACAATGAGCAGTTCTTC

d_gene: .
v_gene: TRBV21-1
j_gene: TRBJ2-1
abundance: few
len: 12
CDR3aa: CASSKDANEQFF
CDR3nt: TGTGCCAGCAGCAAAGACGCGAATGAGCAGTTCTTC

d_gene: TRBD1
v_gene: TRBV29-1
j_gene: TRBJ1-3
abundance: .
len: 14
CDR3aa: CSVAQGARGNTIYF
CDR3nt: TGCAGCGTTGCCCAGGGGGCGAGGGGAAACACCATATATTTT

d_gene: .
v_gene: TRBV19
j_gene: TRBJ1-2
abundance: .
len: 13
CDR3aa: CASSITGLYGYTF
CDR3nt: TGTGCCAGTAGTATCACAGGTCTCTATGGCTACACCTTC

d_gene: TRBD1
v_gene: TRBV4-1
j_gene: TRBJ2-7
abundance: few
len: 15
CDR3aa: CASSQDLTGLNEQYF
CDR3nt: TGCGCCAGCAGCCAAGATCTGACAGGGCTTAACGAGCAGTACTTC

d_gene: .
v_gene: TRBV7-9
j_gene: TRBJ1-1
abundance: .
len: 13
CDR3aa: CASSLEATYEAFF
CDR3nt: TGTGCCAGCAGCTTAGAGGCGACATATGAAGCTTTCTTT

d_gene: .
v_gene: TRBV20-1
j_gene: TRBJ2-5
abundance: .
len: 15
CDR3aa: CSANPLAGAVETQYF
CDR3nt: TGCAGTGCTAACCCCTTGGCGGGGGCGGTGGAGACCCAGTACTTC

d_gene: .
v_gene: TRBV6-6
j_gene: TRBJ2-3
abundance: few
len: 12
CDR3aa: CASTMGTDTQYF
CDR3nt: TGTGCCAGCACCATGGGCACAGATACGCAGTATTTT

d_gene: .
v_gene: TRBV2
j_gene: TRBJ1-4
abundance: .
len: 15
CDR3aa: CASSEENRTNEKLFF
CDR3nt: TGTGCCAGCAGTGAAGAAAACAGAACGAATGAAAAACTGTTTTTT

d_gene: TRBD1
v_gene: TRBV7-2
j_gene: TRBJ2-7
abundance: few
len: 13
CDR3aa: CASSSDRATGQYF
CDR3nt: TGTGCCAGCAGCTCGGACAGGGCTACGGGGCAGTACTTC

d_gene: TRBD1
v_gene: TRBV28
j_gene: TRBJ2-7
abundance: .
len: 14
CDR3aa: CASRVGGDSYEQYF
CDR3nt: TGTGCCAGCAGGGTAGGGGGCGACTCCTACGAGCAGTACTTC

d_gene: TRBD1
v_gene: TRBV3-1
j_gene: TRBJ1-4
abundance: few
len: 14
CDR3aa: CASSQGTGGFKLFF
CDR3nt: TGTGCCAGCAGCCAAGGGACAGGGGGCTTCAAACTGTTTTTT

d_gene: .
v_gene: TRBV6-5
j_gene: TRBJ1-2
abundance: .
len: 13
CDR3aa: CASSRSLNYGYTF
CDR3nt: TGTGCCAGCAGTCGCAGTCTGAACTATGGCTACACCTTC

d_gene: .
v_gene: TRBV6-2/TRBV6-3
j_gene: TRBJ2-5
abundance: .
len: 14
CDR3aa: CASNPWPAEETQYF
CDR3nt: TGTGCCAGCAATCCGTGGCCGGCTGAGGAGACCCAGTACTTC

d_gene: .
v_gene: TRBV7-9
j_gene: TRBJ2-7
abundance: .
len: 14
CDR3aa: CASSSQGLKDEQYF
CDR3nt: TGTGCCAGCAGCTCACAGGGTCTTAAGGACGAGCAGTACTTC

d_gene: TRBD1
v_gene: TRBV4-1
j_gene: TRBJ1-4
abundance: .
len: 16
CDR3aa: CASRLNTGGSNEKLFF
CDR3nt: TGCGCCAGCAGGCTCAATACAGGGGGTTCTAATGAAAAACTGTTTTTT

d_gene: TRBD1
v_gene: TRBV28
j_gene: TRBJ1-2
abundance: few
len: 14
CDR3aa: CASSSGQSLYGYTF
CDR3nt: TGTGCCAGCAGTTCGGGACAGTCACTCTATGGCTACACCTTC

d_gene: .
v_gene: TRBV29-1
j_gene: TRBJ2-7
abundance: few
len: 11
CDR3aa: CSVRSYGEQYF
CDR3nt: TGCAGCGTTAGGTCCTACGGGGAGCAGTACTTC

d_gene: .
v_gene: TRBV10-3
j_gene: TRBJ1-2
abundance: .
len: 15
CDR3aa: CAISAAGLQHYGYTF
CDR3nt: TGTGCCATCAGTGCGGCGGGACTTCAGCACTATGGCTACACCTTC

d_gene: TRBD1
v_gene: TRBV28
j_gene: TRBJ1-5
abundance: .
len: 15
CDR3aa: CASSFPDRGDQPQHF
CDR3nt: TGTGCCAGCAGTTTTCCTGACAGGGGGGATCAGCCCCAGCATTTT

d_gene: .
v_gene: TRBV5-5
j_gene: TRBJ1-1
abundance: few
len: 16
CDR3aa: CASSPWGLAVNTEAFF
CDR3nt: TGTGCCAGCAGCCCCTGGGGTCTGGCAGTGAACACTGAAGCTTTCTTT

d_gene: TRBD1
v_gene: TRBV28
j_gene: TRBJ1-5
abundance: many
len: 16
CDR3aa: CASSSTWTGPSQPQHF
CDR3nt: TGTGCCAGCAGCTCGACTTGGACAGGACCCAGCCAGCCCCAGCATTTT

d_gene: .
v_gene: TRBV7-3
j_gene: TRBJ2-1
abundance: few
len: 16
CDR3aa: CASSLYAGTSYNEQFF
CDR3nt: TGTGCCAGCAGCTTATACGCGGGAACCTCCTACAATGAGCAGTTCTTC

d_gene: TRBD1
v_gene: TRBV4-2
j_gene: TRBJ1-4
abundance: few
len: 18
CDR3aa: CASSQLPGQGALNEKLFF
CDR3nt: TGTGCCAGCAGCCAACTTCCGGGACAGGGGGCCCTTAATGAAAAACTGTTTTTT

d_gene: TRBD2
v_gene: TRBV7-2
j_gene: TRBJ2-5
abundance: .
len: 17
CDR3aa: CASSPRTSGRAGETQYF
CDR3nt: TGTGCCAGCAGCCCCCGGACTAGCGGGAGGGCGGGAGAGACCCAGTACTTC

d_gene: .
v_gene: TRBV7-7
j_gene: TRBJ2-5
abundance: few
len: 13
CDR3aa: CASSPGLLETQYF
CDR3nt: TGTGCTAGCAGCCCGGGTCTACTGGAGACCCAGTACTTC

d_gene: .
v_gene: TRBV6-1
j_gene: TRBJ2-7
abundance: few
len: 18
CDR3aa: CASSEAIWGGAQTYEQYF
CDR3nt: TGTGCCAGCAGTGAAGCGATTTGGGGCGGGGCCCAAACCTACGAGCAGTACTTC

d_gene: .
v_gene: TRBV29-1
j_gene: TRBJ2-7
abundance: .
len: 13
CDR3aa: CSVAPAATYEQYF
CDR3nt: TGCAGCGTTGCCCCGGCAGCCACCTACGAGCAGTACTTC